The rows below give T cell receptor beta chains drawn from one sample of a study of blood T cell repertoires in COVID-19. Clones were sequenced by immunoSEQ multiplex PCR, and TCRdb holds only the in-frame ones, with some missing. The data hold hundreds of thousands of clones, with 80% to 90% observed a single time. The sequenced sample was peripheral blood. These receptors were obtained from a man aged 18 to 30 with COVID-19, enrolled during active disease. CDR3s include the opening cysteine and the closing phenylalanine or tryptophan. A D gene is named only where the DNA matches it firmly. Some rows have no size entry. The others give once, few or many, or a class for an expanded clone.

>TRBJ1-1|TRBV11-1|-|-
CASSFGTIHTEAFF
TGTGCCAGCAGCTTCGGGACTATCCACACTGAAGCTTTCTTT
>TRBJ2-2|TRBV4-1|-|-
CASSQAYRETGELFF
TGCGCCAGCAGCCAGGCTTACAGGGAGACCGGGGAGCTGTTTTTT
>TRBJ1-2|TRBV21-1|-|-
CASSTRYQTGEGYGYTF
TGTGCCAGCAGCACGAGATATCAAACAGGGGAAGGATATGGCTACACCTTC
>TRBJ2-7|TRBV10-3|-|-
CAISAFYEQYF
TGTGCCATCAGTGCCTTCTACGAGCAGTACTTC
>TRBJ2-1|TRBV14|TRBD2|-
CASSQLPVAGVGYNEQFF
TGTGCCAGCAGTCAACTCCCCGTAGCGGGAGTGGGATACAATGAGCAGTTCTTC
>TRBJ2-7|TRBV19|-|-
CASSAFTGTPYEQYF
TGTGCCAGTAGCGCGTTTACAGGTACTCCCTACGAGCAGTACTTC
>TRBJ2-1|TRBV2|-|once
CASSPSTGSNEQFF
TGTGCCAGCTCCCCATCGACAGGATCCAATGAGCAGTTCTTC
>TRBJ2-7|TRBV6-1|-|-
CASSGMWGPPDYEQYF
TGTGCCAGCAGTGGAATGTGGGGGCCCCCCGACTACGAGCAGTACTTC
>TRBJ2-1|TRBV5-4|TRBD2|-
CASSRLAGGSYNEQFF
TGTGCCAGCAGCAGATTAGCGGGGGGCTCCTACAATGAGCAGTTCTTC
>TRBJ2-2|TRBV6-5|-|-
CASTLTGISGELFF
TGTGCCAGCACACTAACAGGGATCTCCGGGGAGCTGTTTTTT
>TRBJ2-7|TRBV6-5|-|-
CASRTREDYEQYF
TGTGCCAGCAGGACCAGGGAGGACTACGAGCAGTACTTC
>TRBJ2-5|TRBV5-4|-|-
CASSLKAEETQYF
TGTGCCAGCAGCTTGAAAGCGGAAGAGACCCAGTACTTC
>TRBJ1-1|TRBV7-6|-|-
CASSSTGTEAFF
TGTGCCAGCAGCTCAACAGGGACTGAAGCTTTCTTT
>TRBJ2-7|TRBV21-1|-|-
CASSTREAVAEASYEQYF
TGTGCCAGCAGCACCCGGGAGGCGGTAGCGGAGGCCTCCTACGAGCAGTACTTC
>TRBJ2-5|TRBV7-9|-|-
CASSSYTFQETQYF
TGTGCCAGCAGCAGTTACACCTTCCAAGAGACCCAGTACTTC
>TRBJ1-6|TRBV2|TRBD1|-
CASSEARTGGSSPLHF
TGTGCCAGCAGTGAAGCGAGGACAGGGGGAAGCTCACCCCTCCACTTT
>TRBJ1-2|TRBV7-9|-|-
CASSWAGQPGYTF
TGTGCCAGCAGCTGGGCTGGACAGCCCGGCTACACCTTC
>TRBJ1-5|TRBV27|TRBD1|-
CASSATGNQPQHF
TGTGCCAGCAGCGCGACAGGGAATCAGCCCCAGCATTTT
>TRBJ2-5|TRBV13|-|-
CASSPGGGRQETQYF
TGTGCTAGCAGCCCCGGAGGGGGCCGTCAAGAGACCCAGTACTTC
>TRBJ2-2|TRBV4-2|-|-
CASSPDSFTGELFF
TGTGCCAGCAGCCCGGACAGCTTCACCGGGGAGCTGTTTTTT
>TRBJ1-4|TRBV4-1|-|-
CASSQGAEGRSEKLFF
TGCGCCAGCAGCCAAGGGGCGGAGGGGAGAAGTGAAAAACTGTTTTTT
>TRBJ2-1|TRBV4-1|-|-
CASSQAGRGNHEQFF
TGCGCCAGCAGCCAAGCAGGACGGGGAAACCATGAGCAGTTCTTC